The 16 T cell receptor beta chains listed next were all sequenced from one sample in a study of T-cell memory formation after mild COVID-19. TCRdb fed the 5' RACE reads into MiXCR, producing one record per CDR3 protein. The repertoire consists of roughly 280,000 distinct CDR3 sequences, with around 15% occurring once and the leading ten covering over 20%. Sequenced sample: PBMCs or a T cell subset sorted from them (not recorded which). The receptor source for this set is a man younger than 35 who had mild COVID-19 (a few samples of this study predate the infection). Cell type and time point are not known.

The V call is TRBV20-1, the J call TRBJ2-1, with TRBD2 identical over 7 bases. V was clipped by 4 bases and J by 0 bases; unmatched bases: 9. The CDR3 totals 16 residues. Germline CDR1 reads DFQATT; CDR2 reads SNEGSKA (reference sequence). DNA for the CDR3: TGCAGTGCTATCCCCGGGGCTAGCGGCTCCTACAATGAGCAGTTCTTC. This gives the protein CSAIPGASGSYNEQFF.

This clonotype was observed many times. The rearrangement links TRBV5-1 to TRBJ2-1; D gene ambiguous. This CDR3 has 13 residues. Germline V gives CDR1 SGHRS, CDR2 YFSETQ. V was clipped by 0 bases and J by 8 bases, with 9 bases between them. The CDR3 loop is CASSLGTGDEQFF. CDR3 bases: TGCGCCAGCAGCTTGGGGACCGGCGATGAGCAGTTCTTC.

The J gene is TRBJ2-6, the V gene TRBV15, with D perhaps TRBD2 (7 bases). CDR3 size: 17 residues. Germline CDR1 and CDR2: LNHNV and YYDKDF (reference sequence). Trimming removed 0 bases from V and 6 bases from J, with 15 bases in between. The CDR3 here is CATSRELGGRVANVLTF. The CDR3 bases are TGTGCCACCAGCAGAGAACTGGGGGGGCGTGTGGCCAACGTCCTGACTTTC.

This clonotype appeared a few times. This chain links TRBV9 with TRBJ1-3; D is perhaps TRBD1 (6 bases). The CDR3 covers 19 residues. V was pared by 0 bases and J by 4 bases, with 23 bases between. Germline CDR1 SGDLS, CDR2 YYNGEE. The CDR3 here is CASSVVETPGHLRGNTIYF. The CDR3 DNA follows: TGTGCCAGCAGCGTAGTCGAGACCCCGGGACACCTCCGAGGAAACACCATATATTTT. Based on the CDR3 plus reference TRBV9 and TRBJ1-3, the full variable domain is DSGVTQTPKHLITATGQRVTLRCSPRSGDLSVYWYQQSLDQGLQFLIQYYNGEERAKGNILERFSAQQFPDLHSELNLSSLELGDSALYFCASSVVETPGHLRGNTIYFGEGSWLTVV.

A few counts support this clonotype. The CDR3 loop reads CASSPTGETEAFF. The CDR3, as DNA: TGTGCCAGCTCACCAACAGGGGAGACTGAAGCTTTCTTT. V usage is TRBV18 and J usage is TRBJ1-1, with TRBD1 identical over 7 bases. Germline CDR1 is KGHSH and CDR2 is LQKENI. The length of the CDR3 is 13 residues. Unmatched junction bases numbered 2, after V lost 2 bases and J lost 5 bases.

The chain links TRBV4-3 to TRBJ2-5, with 10 bases aligning to TRBD2. The CDR3 consists of 17 residues. V was pared by 0 bases and J by 4 bases, with 8 bases of the junction left unmatched. In germline, CDR1 is LGHNA, CDR2 YSLEER. For the CDR3, the DNA is TGCGCCAGCAGCCAAGACTGGACAGCGGGGGGGCCAGAGACCCAGTACTTC. Encoded protein: CASSQDWTAGGPETQYF.

This clonotype was seen more than once but under ten times. The chain is built from TRBV20-1 and TRBJ2-5; 10 bases are shared with TRBD1. The CDR3 has 18 residues. Germline V CDR1 and CDR2: DFQATT, SNEGSKA (reference sequence). The ends lost 2 bases at V and 0 bases at J; junction bases unmatched: 12. The CDR3 nucleotides read TGCAGTGCTAGATTAGGGACAGGGGCCTTCCTGTACCAAGAGACCCAGTACTTC. It codes for CSARLGTGAFLYQETQYF.

This clonotype was counted between two and nine times. This chain uses TRBV7-9 with TRBJ2-2; TRBD2 matches at 7 bases. V was clipped by 4 bases and J by 6 bases; unmatched bases: 5. This CDR3 has 14 residues. Germline CDR1 and CDR2: SEHNR and FQNEAQ (reference sequence). The CDR3 DNA follows: TGTGCCAGCAGCTCCGGGACTAAGGCCGGGGAGCTGTTTTTT. Amino acid sequence: CASSSGTKAGELFF. The whole variable domain, remainder taken from reference TRBV7-9 and TRBJ2-2, is DTGVSQNPRHKITKRGQNVTFRCDPISEHNRLYWYRQTLGQGPEFLTYFQNEAQLEKSRLLSDRFSAERPKGSFSTLEIQRTEQGDSAMYLCASSSGTKAGELFFGEGSRLTVL.

This clonotype was seen only a few times. V gene TRBV3-1 combines with J gene TRBJ1-6; D not certain. Germline V gives CDR1 LGHDT, CDR2 YNNKEL (reference sequence). Trimming left V 0 bases short and J 9 bases short, with 9 bases between. The CDR3 covers 14 residues. The CDR3 DNA is TGTGCCAGCAGCCAAGAACGTCGTACTTCACCCCTCCACTTT. Protein sequence: CASSQERRTSPLHF. Based on the CDR3 plus reference TRBV3-1 and TRBJ1-6, the full variable domain is DTAVSQTPKYLVTQMGNDKSIKCEQNLGHDTMYWYKQDSKKFLKIMFSYNNKELIINETVPNRFSPKSPDKAHLNLHINSLELGDSAVYFCASSQERRTSPLHFGNGTRLTVT.

The chain couples TRBV6-5 to TRBJ1-1; 10 bases line up with TRBD1. From germline, CDR1 is MNHEY and CDR2 SVGAGI. The CDR3 is 14 residues long. The junction had 9 bases not matched to a gene; V was cut back by 6 bases and J by 8 bases. The CDR3 nucleotides are TGTGCCAGCAGGCTTGGGGACAGGGGATTCGAAGCTTTCTTT. Translation: CASRLGDRGFEAFF.

This clonotype was found many times. V and J are TRBV12-3 or TRBV12-4 and TRBJ1-6; D unclear. V lost 1 base and J lost 7, with 8 bases in between. CDR3 size: 14 residues. CDR3 sequence reads: CASSLGALNSPLHF. The CDR3 nucleotides are TGTGCCAGCAGTTTAGGGGCCCTAAATTCACCCCTCCACTTT.

This rearrangement joins TRBV7-8 to TRBJ1-4; D uncertain. V shed 5 bases and J shed 6 bases, with 16 bases lying between them. Germline V gene sequence: CDR1 SGHVS, CDR2 FQNEAQ. CDR3 length: 15 amino acids. CDR3 DNA: TGTGCCAGCAGCAAAGACACCGGGTGGGATGAAAAACTGTTTTTT. Translation gives CASSKDTGWDEKLFF.

This clonotype was found a few times. V and J are TRBV5-1 and TRBJ1-1; TRBD1 aligns across 9 bases. This CDR3 spans 15 amino acids. CDR1 and CDR2 from the germline V gene are SGHRS and YFSETQ. V shed 3 bases, J shed 4 bases, and the junction held 7 bases outside the gene matches. The CDR3 here is CASSWSGQGGTEAFF. The CDR3 region has the DNA TGCGCCAGCAGCTGGTCGGGACAGGGAGGCACTGAAGCTTTCTTT.

V is TRBV18 and J is TRBJ2-3, with TRBD2 identical over 12 bases. The V segment lost 3 bases and the J segment 1 base; nucleotides outside the gene matches: 2. CDR1 is KGHSH and CDR2 is LQKENI in the germline V gene. CDR3 size: 16 residues. The CDR3 loop is CASSPRLAGGTDTQYF. CDR3 nucleotide sequence: TGTGCCAGCTCACCTCGACTAGCGGGAGGCACAGATACGCAGTATTTT.

The chain is built from TRBV6-5 and TRBJ2-3; D is uncertain. The CDR3 extends over 14 amino acids. The V gene lost 2 bases and the J gene lost 5 bases, with 11 bases spanning the gap. Germline V gene lookup returns CDR1 MNHEY and CDR2 SVGAGI. This CDR3 is CASSYEQAGDTQYF. The CDR3 bases are TGTGCCAGCAGTTACGAGCAGGCTGGAGATACGCAGTATTTT.

This clonotype showed up just a few times. As DNA, the CDR3 is TGTGCCAGCAGCCGGGGCAGTCTTGAAAAACTGTTTTTT. It yields the protein CASSRGSLEKLFF. This sequence joins TRBV3-1 and TRBJ1-4, with D possibly being TRBD1 (5 bases). Germline V gives CDR1 LGHDT, CDR2 YNNKEL (reference sequence). The CDR3 totals 13 residues. The V gene lost 4 bases and the J gene lost 7 bases, with 10 bases spanning the gap. Complete variable domain (other parts from reference TRBV3-1 and TRBJ1-4): DTAVSQTPKYLVTQMGNDKSIKCEQNLGHDTMYWYKQDSKKFLKIMFSYNNKELIINETVPNRFSPKSPDKAHLNLHINSLELGDSAVYFCASSRGSLEKLFFGSGTQLSVL.